The next 30 T cell receptor beta chains were all read from a single sample in a study of T-cell memory formation after mild COVID-19. MiXCR, run by TCRdb on the 5' RACE reads, gives a single entry per CDR3 protein. In the table there are around 200,000 distinct CDR3 sequences, approximately 17% of which are singletons. Sample: PBMCs or a T cell subset sorted from them (not recorded which). The origin of the receptors is a young man who had mild COVID-19 (a few samples of this study predate the infection). Cell type and time point are not known.

The DNA of the CDR3 is TGCGCCAGCAGTCGCCGGACAGGGTCGGCCGGGGAGCTGTTTTTT. Translation gives CASSRRTGSAGELFF. The J gene is TRBJ2-2, the V gene TRBV5-1, with 8 bases aligning to TRBD1. Trimming at V came to 5 bases and at J to 6 bases, leaving 9 bases not matched to a gene. CDR1 is SGHRS and CDR2 is YFSETQ in the germline V gene. The CDR3 totals 15 residues. The full variable domain, in which reference TRBV5-1 and TRBJ2-2 provide the parts outside the CDR3, is KAGVTQTPRYLIKTRGQQVTLSCSPISGHRSVSWYQQTPGQGLQFLFEYFSETQRNKGNFPGRFSGRQFSNSRSEMNVSTLELGDSALYLCASSRRTGSAGELFFGEGSRLTVL.

This clonotype was counted a few times. The V gene is TRBV7-6, the J gene TRBJ1-2; no definite D call. The CDR3 totals 16 residues. Germline CDR1 is SGHVS and CDR2 is FNYEAQ. V was pared by 0 bases and J by 2 bases, with 13 bases between. The DNA for the CDR3 is TGTGCCAGCAGCTTAGCCCCTTTTGGGCAGAACTATGGCTACACCTTC. Its translation: CASSLAPFGQNYGYTF. Full variable domain (missing parts from reference TRBV7-6 and TRBJ1-2): GAGVSQSPRYKVTKRGQDVALRCDPISGHVSLYWYRQALGQGPEFLTYFNYEAQQDKSGLPNDRFSAERPEGSISTLTIQRTEQRDSAMYRCASSLAPFGQNYGYTFGSGTRLTVV.

This clonotype was counted a few times. V is TRBV5-1 and J is TRBJ1-2; D unresolved. The CDR3 is 14 amino acids. Trimming removed 4 bases at V and 1 base at J, with 11 bases between. CDR1 and CDR2 from the germline V gene are SGHRS and YFSETQ. The CDR3 region is CASSARTLNYGYTF. In nucleotides, the CDR3 is TGCGCCAGCAGCGCCCGGACCCTTAACTATGGCTACACCTTC.

This chain uses TRBV7-9 with TRBJ1-1; TRBD1 aligns across 7 bases. The V gene end was trimmed by 2 bases and the J gene end by 1 base; junction bases not matched to a gene: 4. The CDR3 length is 15 residues. Germline CDR1 and CDR2: SEHNR and FQNEAQ (reference sequence). CDR3 coding DNA: TGTGCCAGCAGCTTAAGGGACAGACCGAACACTGAAGCTTTCTTT. Translated: CASSLRDRPNTEAFF.

This clonotype has more than one count but fewer than ten. The gene calls are TRBV24-1 and TRBJ1-1; 8 positions match TRBD1. CDR1 and CDR2 (germline): KGHDR, SFDVKD. V dropped 2 bases and J dropped 5; count of bases not matched to a gene: 9. This CDR3 is 16 amino acids long. CDR3 sequence (DNA): TGTGCCACCAGTGATTCGAGACAGGGGTTGGGGACTGAAGCTTTCTTT. Its protein product is CATSDSRQGLGTEAFF.

This clonotype was seen a handful of times. V and J are TRBV12-3 or TRBV12-4 and TRBJ2-7; D ambiguous. There are 14 residues in the CDR3. Deletions cut 6 bases from V and 7 bases from J, with 19 bases between. As DNA, the CDR3 is TGTGCCAGCAGACCCCAGCCCGCGGCTGGGGAGCAGTACTTC. Protein product: CASRPQPAAGEQYF.

The chain combines TRBV6-1 with TRBJ2-3; 9 bases fit TRBD2. Trimming took 3 bases from V and 6 from J; bases not matched to a gene: 4. Germline V gene sequence: CDR1 MNHNS, CDR2 SASEGT. There are 14 residues in the CDR3. Here the CDR3 reads CASSDGGGADTQYF. DNA of the CDR3: TGTGCCAGCAGTGACGGCGGGGGGGCCGATACGCAGTATTTT.

The J gene is TRBJ1-5, the V gene TRBV6-5; TRBD1 might be the D (5 bases). The CDR3 runs to 14 residues. The V gene's germline CDR1 is MNHEY and CDR2 SVGAGI. V lost 1 base and J 7 bases, leaving 11 bases between the germline ends. This CDR3 is CASSYYKGTQPQHF. The CDR3 DNA reads as TGTGCCAGCAGTTACTATAAGGGGACCCAGCCCCAGCATTTT.

The table lists this clonotype with a few counts. The chain recombines TRBV12-3 or TRBV12-4 with TRBJ1-6; unclear D gene. The germline V and J ends were trimmed by 7 bases and 7 bases, with 8 bases remaining between them. This CDR3 is 12 amino acids long. The CDR3 DNA is TGTGCCAGCACCATACAGAATTCACCCCTCCACTTT. This gives the protein CASTIQNSPLHF.

This rearrangement joins TRBV5-1 to TRBJ1-6; D is possibly TRBD1 (6 bases). Germline loops: CDR1 SGHRS, CDR2 YFSETQ. V was cut by 3 bases and J by 15 bases, with 16 bases left in between. The length of the CDR3 is 13 residues. DNA of the CDR3: TGCGCCAGCAGCTCGGAAACCAGGGGACTCCTCCACTTT. It translates to CASSSETRGLLHF.

This clonotype was picked up a small number of times. This chain joins TRBV20-1 and TRBJ2-3; 11 bases fit TRBD2. Trimming at V came to 1 base and at J to 0 bases, leaving 9 bases not matched to a gene. There are 18 residues in the CDR3. Looked up from germline, CDR1 is DFQATT and CDR2 is SNEGSKA (reference sequence). The CDR3 nucleotides read TGCAGTGCTAGAGGTGGCGGGACTAGCGGAACTAGCACAGATACGCAGTATTTT. It is translated as CSARGGGTSGTSTDTQYF.

This chain links TRBV29-1 with TRBJ1-2, with 10 bases identical to TRBD1. The CDR3 runs 12 residues. Trimming removed 5 bases from V and 7 bases from J; junction bases left unmatched: 4. Germline CDR1 SQVTM, CDR2 ANQGSEA. The CDR3: CSVWDRGFGYTF. The CDR3 DNA follows: TGCAGCGTTTGGGACAGGGGTTTTGGCTACACCTTC.

This clonotype turned up a few times. The CDR3, as DNA: TGTGCCAGCAGTTACGCCTCGGGGGCCAACGTCCTGACTTTC. This codes for CASSYASGANVLTF. The J gene is TRBJ2-6, the V gene TRBV6-5; no clear D. V was shortened by 2 bases and J by 4 bases, with 6 bases between the two germline ends. CDR1 and CDR2 from the germline V gene are MNHEY and SVGAGI. This CDR3 is 14 amino acids long.

This clonotype has only a few counts. The rearrangement joins TRBV7-3 to TRBJ2-3; unclear D gene. The germline gives CDR1 SGHTA, CDR2 FQGTGA. V was clipped by 10 bases and J by 5 bases, with 19 bases between them. This CDR3 has 14 amino acids. In nucleotides, the CDR3 is TGTGCCACTACTTACGGGCGGCTCGGAGATACGCAGTATTTT. It codes for CATTYGRLGDTQYF.

This clonotype was detected only a few times. This chain links TRBV28 with TRBJ2-7; D might be TRBD2 (7 bases). This CDR3 region has 14 residues. Between the trimmed V and J ends, which lost 6 bases and 3 bases, there was a span of 15 bases. Germline lookup yields CDR1 MDHEN and CDR2 SYDVKM. The CDR3 DNA reads as TGTGCCAGCAGAGGGGGGGGAGGTGGCTACGAGCAGTACGTC. This translates into CASRGGGGGYEQYV.

This clonotype was detected only a few times. The chain links TRBV7-3 to TRBJ1-1; D perhaps matches TRBD1 (5 bases). Trimming stripped 8 bases from V and 1 base from J, with 11 bases between. The V gene's germline CDR1 is SGHTA and CDR2 FQGTGA. The length of the CDR3 is 13 residues. The CDR3 spells CASRRGTNTEAFF. Here the CDR3 DNA reads TGTGCCAGCCGGCGGGGGACGAACACTGAAGCTTTCTTT.

Only a few counts were recorded for this clonotype. The gene calls are TRBV7-3 and TRBJ2-1; D might be TRBD1 or TRBD2, each matching 5 bases. Germline V gene data show CDR1 as SGHTA and CDR2 as FQGTGA. The length of the CDR3 is 13 residues. V gave up 0 bases and J gave up 9 bases, with 9 bases separating them. The CDR3 DNA reads as TGTGCCAGCAGCTTAACGACGGGGACTGAGCAGTTCTTC. It translates to CASSLTTGTEQFF.

This clonotype was seen more than once but under ten times. The rearrangement uses TRBV6-5 and TRBJ2-5; D uncertain. The V gene's germline CDR1 is MNHEY and CDR2 SVGAGI. The CDR3 consists of 15 residues. Trimming removed 0 bases from V and 5 bases from J, with 13 bases in between. The CDR3 protein is CASSYSGGSVETQYF. The CDR3 bases are TGTGCCAGCAGTTACTCGGGCGGCTCTGTGGAGACCCAGTACTTC.

The chain employs TRBV7-9 and TRBJ1-2; TRBD1 might be the D (5 bases). The V and J ends lost 4 bases and 7 bases respectively, with 10 bases between them. Per germline, CDR1 SEHNR and CDR2 FQNEAQ (reference sequence). The CDR3 covers 12 residues. Here the CDR3 reads CASSSGAGGYTF. CDR3 in DNA: TGTGCCAGCAGCTCTGGGGCTGGTGGCTACACCTTC.

This clonotype has just a few counts. The chain carries TRBV7-3 and TRBJ2-5; 9 bases are shared with TRBD2. The V gene's germline CDR1 is SGHTA and CDR2 FQGTGA. J lost 5 bases, V lost 1 base, and 8 bases had no gene match. This CDR3 contains 16 residues. CDR3 coding DNA: TGTGCCAGCAGCTTAAGGGCTAGCGGGGCCCCTGAGACCCAGTACTTC. Its translation is CASSLRASGAPETQYF.

This clonotype was picked up a small number of times. The junction and the germline gene differ at one end; a read error may be behind it. The chain joins TRBV20-1 to TRBJ1-2; D call uncertain. Looked up from germline, CDR1 is DFQATT and CDR2 is SNEGSKA (reference sequence). The CDR3 covers 11 residues. The CDR3 coding sequence is TGCAGTGCTCCTACCGAACGAGGACTGCTGTTC. This codes for CSAPTERGLLF.

This clonotype was picked up a small number of times. The rearrangement joins TRBV3-1 to TRBJ1-1; D is possibly TRBD1 (5 bases). The CDR3 sequence is 15 residues long. V was shortened by 2 bases and J by 1 base, with 11 bases between the two germline ends. CDR1 LGHDT and CDR2 YNNKEL come from the germline V gene (reference sequence). CDR3 nucleotides: TGTGCCAGCAGCCAATCATCAGGGAGGAACACTGAAGCTTTCTTT. Its protein is CASSQSSGRNTEAFF.

The rearrangement joins TRBV29-1 to TRBJ2-5, with a weak D call TRBD2 (6 bases). The CDR3 runs to 13 residues. Germline CDR1 reads SQVTM; CDR2 reads ANQGSEA. The V end was cut by 8 bases, the J end by 1 base, with 14 bases between. Here the CDR3 reads CSLKEGSQETQYF. The CDR3 region has the DNA TGCAGCCTCAAGGAGGGCAGCCAAGAGACCCAGTACTTC. Combining the CDR3 with reference TRBV29-1 and TRBJ2-5 gives the whole variable domain SAVISQKPSRDICQRGTSLTIQCQVDSQVTMMFWYRQQPGQSLTLIATANQGSEATYESGFVIDKFPISRPNLTFSTLTVSNMSPEDSSIYLCSLKEGSQETQYFGPGTRLLVL.

This clonotype was seen a handful of times. The chain is built from TRBV25-1 and TRBJ1-4, with TRBD1 matching 9 bases. Germline-derived CDR1 and CDR2 are MGHDK and SYGVNS. V lost 2 bases and J lost 10; bases outside the gene matches: 2. The CDR3 is made up of 13 amino acids. The chain's CDR3 is CASSEQDRGKLFF. DNA for the CDR3: TGTGCCAGCAGTGAACAGGACAGGGGAAAACTGTTTTTT. The whole variable domain, filled in from reference TRBV25-1 and TRBJ1-4, reads EADIYQTPRYLVIGTGKKITLECSQTMGHDKMYWYQQDPGMELHLIHYSYGVNSTEKGDLSSESTVSRIRTEHFPLTLESARPSHTSQYLCASSEQDRGKLFFGSGTQLSVL.

There are a few counts of this clonotype. The chain has TRBV12-3 or TRBV12-4 and TRBJ2-3, with TRBD2 identical over 9 bases. V was pared by 3 bases and J by 2 bases, with 9 bases of the junction left unmatched. CDR3 length equals 17 residues. The CDR3 sequence: CASSFEATSGNTDTQYF. CDR3 DNA: TGTGCCAGCAGTTTTGAGGCGACTAGCGGAAACACAGATACGCAGTATTTT.

In this sample, this clonotype turned up a few times. This sequence joins TRBV5-1 and TRBJ1-6; perhaps TRBD1 as D (5 bases). CDR1 is SGHRS, CDR2 YFSETQ, per germline. This CDR3 has 16 residues. V was trimmed by 1 base and J by 7 bases, leaving 15 bases between them. CDR3 region: CASSLFSAGSNSPLHF. CDR3 nucleotide sequence: TGCGCCAGCAGCTTGTTCTCGGCAGGGAGCAATTCACCCCTCCACTTT.

V usage is TRBV4-2 and J usage is TRBJ2-6; D is perhaps TRBD1 (5 bases). V was trimmed by 2 bases and J by 0 bases, leaving 8 bases between them. Germline CDR1 LGHNA, CDR2 YNFKEQ. The CDR3 length is 16 residues. CDR3 in amino acids: CASSQPDSSGANVLTF. CDR3 DNA sequence: TGTGCCAGCAGCCAACCAGACAGCTCTGGGGCCAACGTCCTGACTTTC.

V usage is TRBV18 and J usage is TRBJ1-5, with a possible D match to TRBD1 (5 bases). The germline V gene has CDR1 KGHSH and CDR2 LQKENI. CDR3 length: 14 residues. Trimming shortened V by 5 bases and J by 1 base, and 9 bases separated the two germline ends. Written as DNA, the CDR3 is TGTGCCAGCTCAGCAGGGAAGAGCAATCAGCCCCAGCATTTT. Residues: CASSAGKSNQPQHF.

There are a few counts of this clonotype. The chain uses TRBV7-9 and TRBJ1-1; possibly TRBD1 for D (5 bases). Germline CDR1 and CDR2: SEHNR and FQNEAQ (reference sequence). Trimming removed 5 bases at V and 0 bases at J, with 16 bases between. CDR3 length: 16 amino acids. The CDR3 DNA reads as TGTGCCAGCAGCAAGCCTCGGGGGGTAATGAACACTGAAGCTTTCTTT. The encoded protein is CASSKPRGVMNTEAFF.

There are a few counts of this clonotype. V is TRBV4-3 and J is TRBJ2-7; D call uncertain. The germline CDR1 and CDR2 sequences are LGHNA and YSLEER. Trimming removed 0 bases from V and 6 bases from J, with 9 bases in between. This CDR3 region has 13 residues. As DNA, the CDR3 is TGCGCCAGCAGCCAAGATCTGGGGTCCGAGCAGTACGTC. Amino acid sequence: CASSQDLGSEQYV.